The text below deals with one T cell receptor (beta chain). At one boundary the junction diverges from the germline segment, which might be a read error. Germline CDR1 SGHRS, CDR2 YFSETQ. There are 15 residues in the CDR3. Researchers prepared the TCRbeta library using unique molecular identifiers, the study reports. TCRdb used MiXCR to reprocess the PCR reads, holding one entry per CDR3 protein. The sample lists about 110,000 distinct CDR3 sequences, 10% occurring once. The data were obtained in a study of T-cell reconstitution after alpha-beta-depleted transplantation in children. This clonotype was obtained from a human donor who donated a stem cell graft to a child with acute lymphoblastic leukemia. This sample comprised PBMCs from the stem cell graft donor, obtained from the stem cell graft. The rearrangement uses TRBV5-1 and TRBJ2-7, with D perhaps TRBD1 or TRBD2 (6 bases each). CDR3 in amino acids: CVSRGGGDPSYEQYF. In DNA, the CDR3 is TGCGTCAGCAGGGGAGGCGGGGACCCATCCTACGAGCAGTACTTC.